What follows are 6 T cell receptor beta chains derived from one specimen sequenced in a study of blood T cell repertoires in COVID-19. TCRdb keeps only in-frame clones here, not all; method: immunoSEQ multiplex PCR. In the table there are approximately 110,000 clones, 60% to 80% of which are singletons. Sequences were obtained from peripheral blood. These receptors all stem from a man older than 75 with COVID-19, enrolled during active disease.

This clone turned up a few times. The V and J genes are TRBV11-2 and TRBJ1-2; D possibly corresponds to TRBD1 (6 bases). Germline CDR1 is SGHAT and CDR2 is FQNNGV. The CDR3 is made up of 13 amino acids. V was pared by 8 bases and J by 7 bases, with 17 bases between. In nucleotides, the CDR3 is TGTGCCAGCGGGAAACAGGGTCTAAGTGGCTACACCTTC. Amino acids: CASGKQGLSGYTF.

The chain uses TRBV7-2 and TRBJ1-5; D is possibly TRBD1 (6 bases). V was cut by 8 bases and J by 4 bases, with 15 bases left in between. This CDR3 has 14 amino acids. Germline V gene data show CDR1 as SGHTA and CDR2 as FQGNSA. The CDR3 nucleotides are TGTGCCAGCGCTCAGGGGTGGAGGAATCAGCCCCAGCATTTT. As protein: CASAQGWRNQPQHF.

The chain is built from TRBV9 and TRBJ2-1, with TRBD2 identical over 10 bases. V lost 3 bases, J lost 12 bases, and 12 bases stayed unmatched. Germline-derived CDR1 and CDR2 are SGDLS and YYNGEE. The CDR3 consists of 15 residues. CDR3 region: CASSAGLAALGGQFF. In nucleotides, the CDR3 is TGTGCCAGCAGCGCCGGACTAGCGGCTCTGGGGGGGCAGTTCTTC.

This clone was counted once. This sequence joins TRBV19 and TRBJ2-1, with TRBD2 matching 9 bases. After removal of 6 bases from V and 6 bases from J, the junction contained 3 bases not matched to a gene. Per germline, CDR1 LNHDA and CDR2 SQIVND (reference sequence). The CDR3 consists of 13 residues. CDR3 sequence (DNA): TGTGCCAGTAGAAGGACTAGCGTCAATGAGCAGTTCTTC. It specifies CASRRTSVNEQFF.

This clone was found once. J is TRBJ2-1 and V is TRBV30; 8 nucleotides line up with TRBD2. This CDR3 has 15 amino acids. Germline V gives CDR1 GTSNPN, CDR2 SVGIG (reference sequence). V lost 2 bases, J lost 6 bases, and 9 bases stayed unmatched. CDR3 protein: CAWSSPTSVVNEQFF. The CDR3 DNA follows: TGTGCCTGGAGTTCCCCGACTAGCGTGGTCAATGAGCAGTTCTTC.

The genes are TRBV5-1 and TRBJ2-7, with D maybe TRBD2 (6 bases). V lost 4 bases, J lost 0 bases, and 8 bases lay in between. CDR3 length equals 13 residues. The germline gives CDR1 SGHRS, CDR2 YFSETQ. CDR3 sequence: CASSRDFSYEQYF. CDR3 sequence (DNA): TGCGCCAGCAGCAGGGACTTCTCCTACGAGCAGTACTTC.